These T cell receptor beta chains were read from a single sample in a study of long-term antiretroviral therapy in people with HIV. Libraries were prepared by immunoSEQ multiplex PCR; TCRdb keeps only in-frame clonotypes and omits some of them. The repertoire holds roughly 28,000 clones, with 90% to 95% as singletons. This specimen was unsorted PBMCs, taken approximately 6.3 years after starting antiretroviral therapy. The receptors originated from a man under 40 with HIV. CDR3s include the opening cysteine and the closing phenylalanine or tryptophan. The order of the fields is CDR3 DNA, CDR3 protein, J gene, D gene, V gene, clone size. The D gene is left open where the match is weak. The size field is filled for only some rows; it gives once, few, many or a size class.

CDR3nt: TGTGCCAGTAGTATAGGAACAGGGTTAGGCTACAATGAGCAGTTCTTC
CDR3aa: CASSIGTGLGYNEQFF
j_gene: TRBJ2-1
d_gene: .
v_gene: TRBV19
abundance: .

CDR3nt: TGTGCCTGGAGTTCCCGACAGGGCCTAGTCCCCCTCCACTTT
CDR3aa: CAWSSRQGLVPLHF
j_gene: TRBJ1-6
d_gene: TRBD1
v_gene: TRBV30
abundance: .

CDR3nt: TGTGCCACCAGCACTCGGAGTAGCGGGAGCTGGAAGACCCAGTACTTC
CDR3aa: CATSTRSSGSWKTQYF
j_gene: TRBJ2-5
d_gene: TRBD2
v_gene: TRBV15
abundance: .

CDR3nt: TGTGCCAGCAGTTACTCTGAGGACGGACCCTACGAGCAGTACTTC
CDR3aa: CASSYSEDGPYEQYF
j_gene: TRBJ2-7
d_gene: .
v_gene: TRBV6-6
abundance: .

CDR3nt: TGTGCCAGCAGGATAGGGGGCGGCACCGGGGAGCTGTTTTTT
CDR3aa: CASRIGGGTGELFF
j_gene: TRBJ2-2
d_gene: TRBD1
v_gene: TRBV6-5
abundance: .

CDR3nt: TGCGCCAGCAGCCTCTTGGAGACAGGGAACCTCGGTGGCTACACCTTC
CDR3aa: CASSLLETGNLGGYTF
j_gene: TRBJ1-2
d_gene: TRBD1
v_gene: TRBV5-1
abundance: .

CDR3nt: TGTGCTAGCAGCTTAGGCGGGGGGGCCTATGGAGAGACCCAGTACTTC
CDR3aa: CASSLGGGAYGETQYF
j_gene: TRBJ2-5
d_gene: TRBD2
v_gene: TRBV7-7
abundance: .

CDR3nt: TGCGCCAGCAGCGGTGTCAGGGTCGGCGATACGCAGTATTTT
CDR3aa: CASSGVRVGDTQYF
j_gene: TRBJ2-3
d_gene: .
v_gene: TRBV4-1
abundance: .

CDR3nt: TGTGCCAGCAGGAGGGACAGGTACACCGGGGAGCTGTTTTTT
CDR3aa: CASRRDRYTGELFF
j_gene: TRBJ2-2
d_gene: TRBD1
v_gene: TRBV6-5
abundance: .

CDR3nt: TGTGCCACCAGCAGAGATCAGGTGGGCAGGGAAGTAGCTTTCTTT
CDR3aa: CATSRDQVGREVAFF
j_gene: TRBJ1-1
d_gene: .
v_gene: TRBV15
abundance: .

CDR3nt: TGTGCCAGCAGCCAAGACCCCTATGTCCTTTACGGGGGGTCTGGGGCCAACGTCCTGACTTTC
CDR3aa: CASSQDPYVLYGGSGANVLTF
j_gene: TRBJ2-6
d_gene: TRBD2
v_gene: TRBV4-2
abundance: .

CDR3nt: TGTGCCAGCAGCTTCAGGGGGCGCGACTATGGCTACACCTTC
CDR3aa: CASSFRGRDYGYTF
j_gene: TRBJ1-2
d_gene: TRBD1
v_gene: TRBV7-9
abundance: .

CDR3nt: TGTGCCAGCAGTATTCCGACAGGGACTACGCAGTATTTT
CDR3aa: CASSIPTGTTQYF
j_gene: TRBJ2-3
d_gene: TRBD1
v_gene: TRBV28
abundance: .

CDR3nt: TGTGCCAGCAGCGGGGGGACAGGGGCCTCGACAGATACGCAGTATTTT
CDR3aa: CASSGGTGASTDTQYF
j_gene: TRBJ2-3
d_gene: TRBD1
v_gene: TRBV5-6
abundance: .

CDR3nt: TGTGCCAGCAGCCGGACTAGCGGGGCCTACGAGCAGTACTTC
CDR3aa: CASSRTSGAYEQYF
j_gene: TRBJ2-7
d_gene: TRBD2
v_gene: TRBV9
abundance: .

CDR3nt: TGTGCCAGCAGACCACATCTGGTGACAGCGAGCTCCTACGAGCAGTACTTT
CDR3aa: CASRPHLVTASSYEQYF
j_gene: TRBJ2-7
d_gene: .
v_gene: TRBV28
abundance: .

CDR3nt: TGTGCCAGCAGTGTCTCAAATCAAATCTACGAGCAGTACTTC
CDR3aa: CASSVSNQIYEQYF
j_gene: TRBJ2-7
d_gene: .
v_gene: TRBV6-1
abundance: .

CDR3nt: TGTGCCAGCAGCTGGGGGGCCTGGGATGAGCAGTTCTTC
CDR3aa: CASSWGAWDEQFF
j_gene: TRBJ2-1
d_gene: .
v_gene: TRBV7-9
abundance: .

CDR3nt: TGTGCTAGTGGCGACGGACAAGGCTGGGGAGAGCAGTACTTC
CDR3aa: CASGDGQGWGEQYF
j_gene: TRBJ2-7
d_gene: .
v_gene: TRBV12-5
abundance: .

CDR3nt: TGTGCCAGCAGCAATTTCGAGAAACCGCATACGCAGTATTTT
CDR3aa: CASSNFEKPHTQYF
j_gene: TRBJ2-3
d_gene: .
v_gene: TRBV9
abundance: .

CDR3nt: TGCGCCAGCAGCTATGTTGGGGGAGCAGAGACCCAGTACTTC
CDR3aa: CASSYVGGAETQYF
j_gene: TRBJ2-5
d_gene: .
v_gene: TRBV5-1
abundance: .

CDR3nt: TGTGCCAGCAGTGATTTAGCGGGGGCACAAGAGACCCAGTACTTC
CDR3aa: CASSDLAGAQETQYF
j_gene: TRBJ2-5
d_gene: TRBD2
v_gene: TRBV6-1
abundance: once

CDR3nt: TGTGCCAGTAGTTACAGGGTGGGGGATACGCAGTATTTT
CDR3aa: CASSYRVGDTQYF
j_gene: TRBJ2-3
d_gene: .
v_gene: TRBV19
abundance: .

CDR3nt: TGTGCCAGCAGCGTAGCCACAGGTCCGAACACTGAAGCTTTCTTT
CDR3aa: CASSVATGPNTEAFF
j_gene: TRBJ1-1
d_gene: .
v_gene: TRBV9
abundance: .

CDR3nt: TGTGCCAGCAGCTTAAGGAAGATAGACACTGAAGCTTTCTTT
CDR3aa: CASSLRKIDTEAFF
j_gene: TRBJ1-1
d_gene: .
v_gene: TRBV7-2
abundance: .

CDR3nt: TGCGCCAGCAGCCAAGTCGGACTAGCCGCAGATACGCAGTATTTT
CDR3aa: CASSQVGLAADTQYF
j_gene: TRBJ2-3
d_gene: TRBD2
v_gene: TRBV4-1
abundance: once

CDR3nt: TGTGCCAGCGGGTTCGGGACAGCTTATGGCTACACCTTC
CDR3aa: CASGFGTAYGYTF
j_gene: TRBJ1-2
d_gene: TRBD1
v_gene: TRBV25-1
abundance: .

CDR3nt: TGTGCCAGCAGCCCGCAGGGGAGGAGTGGCTACACCTTC
CDR3aa: CASSPQGRSGYTF
j_gene: TRBJ1-2
d_gene: .
v_gene: TRBV11-2
abundance: .

CDR3nt: TGTGCTAGCAGCCAAACTGGTTTAGAGGGAGATACGCAGTATTTT
CDR3aa: CASSQTGLEGDTQYF
j_gene: TRBJ2-3
d_gene: .
v_gene: TRBV7-7
abundance: .

CDR3nt: TGTGCCACCCTTTTGAAGACCCAGTACTTC
CDR3aa: CATLLKTQYF
j_gene: TRBJ2-5
d_gene: .
v_gene: TRBV27
abundance: .

CDR3nt: TGTGCCAGCAGCTTTGCGGGGGGGAACTATGGCTACACCTTC
CDR3aa: CASSFAGGNYGYTF
j_gene: TRBJ1-2
d_gene: .
v_gene: TRBV14
abundance: .

CDR3nt: TGCGCCAGCAGCCAAGAAGGTCAGCAGGGGAAAGGTGGCTACACCTTC
CDR3aa: CASSQEGQQGKGGYTF
j_gene: TRBJ1-2
d_gene: .
v_gene: TRBV4-1
abundance: .

CDR3nt: TGTGCCAGCTCATCCACCACCGGGACTCCTGAAGCTTTCTTT
CDR3aa: CASSSTTGTPEAFF
j_gene: TRBJ1-1
d_gene: .
v_gene: TRBV18
abundance: .

CDR3nt: TGTGCCAGCAGCTTATTAGCGCGATTTGAGACCCAGTACTTC
CDR3aa: CASSLLARFETQYF
j_gene: TRBJ2-5
d_gene: .
v_gene: TRBV7-9
abundance: .

CDR3nt: TGTGCCAGCAGCTTATACAGGGTGGCTTTCTTT
CDR3aa: CASSLYRVAFF
j_gene: TRBJ1-1
d_gene: .
v_gene: TRBV11-2
abundance: .

CDR3nt: TGTGCCAGCAGTTTATCCCTAGTTAGCAATCAGCCCCAGCATTTT
CDR3aa: CASSLSLVSNQPQHF
j_gene: TRBJ1-5
d_gene: .
v_gene: TRBV28
abundance: .

CDR3nt: TGCGCCAGCAGCTTGACGTCAGGTGATCCTGGCTACACCTTC
CDR3aa: CASSLTSGDPGYTF
j_gene: TRBJ1-2
d_gene: .
v_gene: TRBV5-1
abundance: .

CDR3nt: TGTGCCAGCAGCTTAGTCAGAGGTACCGGGGAGCTGTTTTTT
CDR3aa: CASSLVRGTGELFF
j_gene: TRBJ2-2
d_gene: .
v_gene: TRBV11-2
abundance: .

CDR3nt: TGTGCCAGTAGCTCGCGTCATGGGACAGCAACCTACGAGCAGTACTTC
CDR3aa: CASSSRHGTATYEQYF
j_gene: TRBJ2-7
d_gene: TRBD1
v_gene: TRBV19
abundance: .

CDR3nt: TGTGCCAGCAGTGTGAGCCCGCTCACTGAAGCTTTCTTT
CDR3aa: CASSVSPLTEAFF
j_gene: TRBJ1-1
d_gene: .
v_gene: TRBV2
abundance: .

CDR3nt: TGTGCCTGGAGTGTACGGGCAGGGGTGGGGGCAGATACGCAGTATTTT
CDR3aa: CAWSVRAGVGADTQYF
j_gene: TRBJ2-3
d_gene: .
v_gene: TRBV30
abundance: .

CDR3nt: TGTGCCATCAGTGGGTCAGGGAACACTGAAGCTTTCTTT
CDR3aa: CAISGSGNTEAFF
j_gene: TRBJ1-1
d_gene: .
v_gene: TRBV10-3
abundance: .

CDR3nt: TGTGCCAGCAGCCCAGTGGGGCCTGTATTCTACAATGAGCAGTTCTTC
CDR3aa: CASSPVGPVFYNEQFF
j_gene: TRBJ2-1
d_gene: .
v_gene: TRBV9
abundance: .

CDR3nt: TGTGCCAGCAGTTACTCTGTAGGGTTGAACACTGAAGCTTTCTTT
CDR3aa: CASSYSVGLNTEAFF
j_gene: TRBJ1-1
d_gene: .
v_gene: TRBV6-5
abundance: .